A single sample is the source of the 27 T cell receptor beta chains below, sequenced in a study of control samples from healthy donors and cancer patients. The protocol was immunoSEQ multiplex PCR, while the TCRdb copy is restricted to in-frame clones and leaves out a portion. Among about 12,000 clones listed, 70% to 90% were seen once. Input material: formalin-fixed, paraffin-embedded tissue. Every receptor here comes from a male donor with melanoma.

Concerning this clone itself: One end of the junction does not line up with germline, which may come from a read error. This chain joins TRBV6-6 and TRBJ1-4; no clear D gene. The germline CDR1 and CDR2 sequences are MNHNY and SVGAGI (reference sequence). CDR3 length equals 15 residues. The CDR3 region is CAGRKSGSLNEKLFF. DNA for the CDR3: TGTGCCGGCAGGAAATCCGGGTCGCTTAATGAAAAACTGTTTTTT.

This clone appeared a few times. The chain carries TRBV2 and TRBJ2-7; D assignment may be TRBD1 or TRBD2 (6 bases each). Germline V gene data show CDR1 as SNHLY and CDR2 as FYNNEI. V was pared by 3 bases and J by 5 bases, with 14 bases between. This CDR3 has 14 residues. CDR3 sequence (DNA): TGTGCCAGCAGTGAGCGCAGGGGAGGAAACGAGCAGTACTTC. This encodes CASSERRGGNEQYF.

This CDR3 reads CATSDREFNEKLFF. CDR3 nucleotides: TGTGCCACATCGGATCGTGAGTTTAATGAAAAACTGTTTTTT. The gene calls are TRBV24-1 and TRBJ1-4; no firm D call. CDR1 is KGHDR, CDR2 SFDVKD, per germline. Trimming took off 10 bases at V and 4 bases at J, with 15 bases between the two ends. The CDR3 loop spans 14 amino acids.

This clone is a singleton in its sample. The V and J genes are TRBV25-1 and TRBJ2-1; D not certain. Trimming took off 3 bases at V and 6 bases at J, with 15 bases between the two ends. Per germline, CDR1 MGHDK and CDR2 SYGVNS. The CDR3 is made up of 15 amino acids. The CDR3 nucleotides read TGTGCCAGCAGTGACTTTGCGGCAGAAGTCAATGAGCAGTTCTTC. The encoded protein is CASSDFAAEVNEQFF.

The V and J genes are TRBV7-2 and TRBJ2-7; D is uncertain. The CDR3 runs to 15 residues. Germline CDR1 and CDR2: SGHTA and FQGNSA. V lost 5 bases to trimming and J lost 3 bases, with 17 bases between them. The CDR3 sequence is CASSEYPFSGYEQYF. CDR3 bases: TGTGCCAGCAGCGAGTACCCCTTTTCGGGCTACGAGCAGTACTTC.

This clone was observed a single time. V and J are TRBV19 and TRBJ1-2; 7 positions agree with TRBD1. J was trimmed by 3 bases and V by 7 bases; bases with no gene match: 26. The germline CDR1 and CDR2 sequences are LNHDA and SQIVND (reference sequence). This CDR3 spans 20 amino acids. The CDR3 DNA is TGTGCCAGTAAACCCACAGGGGACTCGTTTACGCGTAGGATTTACTATGGCTACACCTTC. The encoded protein is CASKPTGDSFTRRIYYGYTF.

This rearrangement joins TRBV4-1 to TRBJ1-2; no clear D gene. Germline CDR1 MGHRA, CDR2 YSYEKL. Trimming stripped 1 base from V and 4 bases from J, with 10 bases between. This CDR3 contains 14 residues. CDR3 sequence (DNA): TGCGCCAGCAGCCAAGGGGCGGCAAGCTATGGCTACACCTTC. Encoded protein: CASSQGAASYGYTF.

This chain uses TRBV5-1 with TRBJ1-1; D possibly corresponds to TRBD1 (6 bases). CDR3 length equals 15 residues. V gave up 4 bases and J gave up 1 base, with 14 bases separating them. The germline V gene encodes CDR1 SGHRS and CDR2 YFSETQ. Written as DNA, the CDR3 is TGCGCCAGCAGCCGGCGCGGGACACCGAACACTGAAGCTTTCTTT. Translating it yields CASSRRGTPNTEAFF. Together with reference TRBV5-1 and TRBJ1-1, the CDR3 gives the full variable domain: KAGVTQTPRYLIKTRGQQVTLSCSPISGHRSVSWYQQTPGQGLQFLFEYFSETQRNKGNFPGRFSGRQFSNSRSEMNVSTLELGDSALYLCASSRRGTPNTEAFFGQGTRLTVV.

The chain links TRBV3-1 (or the pseudogene TRBV3-2) to TRBJ1-2; TRBD1 agrees at 7 bases. The ends lost 3 bases at V and 5 bases at J; junction bases unmatched: 6. The CDR3 is made up of 14 amino acids. Germline V gives CDR1 LGHDT, CDR2 YNNKEL (reference sequence). CDR3 in DNA: TGTGCCAGCAGCCAGGGACAGAGGCAGTATGGCTACACCTTC. Residues: CASSQGQRQYGYTF.

The chain links TRBV11-1 to TRBJ2-3, with 11 positions matching TRBD2. Trimming removed 3 bases from V and 1 base from J; junction bases left unmatched: 3. Germline V gene lookup returns CDR1 SGHAT and CDR2 FQDESV (reference sequence). The CDR3 is 16 residues long. DNA for the CDR3: TGTGCCAGCAGCTTCTTGACTAGCGGGGGCACAGATACGCAGTATTTT. This gives the protein CASSFLTSGGTDTQYF.

A single count supports this clone. The rearrangement joins TRBV15 to TRBJ2-7; D is undetermined. Per the germline V gene, CDR1 is LNHNV and CDR2 is YYDKDF (reference sequence). The length of the CDR3 is 13 residues. V gave up 3 bases and J gave up 0 bases, with 6 bases separating them. The chain's CDR3 is CATSRDSSYEQYF. Written as DNA, the CDR3 is TGTGCCACCAGCAGGGATAGCTCCTACGAGCAGTACTTC.

This rearrangement joins TRBV29-1 to TRBJ2-1; TRBD2 matches 10 bases. The CDR3 covers 13 residues. Germline trimming cut 4 bases from V and 9 bases from J; bases unmatched to any gene: 6. Germline CDR1 is SQVTM and CDR2 is ANQGSEA. DNA of the CDR3: TGCAGCGTTGCGAGCGGGAGGGTGGGTGAGCAGTTCTTC. It specifies CSVASGRVGEQFF.

The genes are TRBV5-4 and TRBJ2-2; 7 bases map to TRBD2. With 4 bases clipped from V and 6 bases from J, the junction kept 9 bases outside the gene matches. Germline CDR1 is SGHNT and CDR2 is YYREEE (reference sequence). The CDR3 is 15 residues long. For the CDR3, the DNA is TGTGCCAGCAGCATTCCGGGACTAAAAGCCGGGGAGCTGTTTTTT. Encoded protein: CASSIPGLKAGELFF.

The rearrangement uses TRBV27 and TRBJ1-5, with no clear D. This CDR3 comprises 14 residues. V lost 0 bases and J lost 7, with 10 bases in between. CDR1 MNHEY and CDR2 SMNVEV come from the germline V gene (reference sequence). CDR3 sequence reads: CASSLSILGQPQHF. Here the CDR3 DNA reads TGTGCCAGCAGTTTATCTATCCTAGGACAGCCCCAGCATTTT.

V gene TRBV18 combines with J gene TRBJ2-5; D remains unclear. This CDR3 comprises 14 residues. The ends were cut back, 3 bases at V and 2 bases at J, with 10 bases in the middle. The germline CDR1 and CDR2 sequences are KGHSH and LQKENI. In DNA form, the CDR3 reads TGTGCCAGCTCACCGCCACTGGATCAAGAGACCCAGTACTTC. It is translated as CASSPPLDQETQYF.

V gene TRBV10-3 combines with J gene TRBJ2-3, with TRBD2 identical over 12 bases. The length of the CDR3 is 15 residues. The germline V gene encodes CDR1 ENHRY and CDR2 SYGVKD. After removal of 10 bases from V and 3 bases from J, the junction contained 8 bases not matched to a gene. CDR3 residues: CATCLGTSGTDTQYF. CDR3 in DNA: TGTGCCACATGTTTGGGGACTAGCGGGACAGATACGCAGTATTTT.

This clone showed up just once. This chain links TRBV9 with TRBJ2-3; the match to TRBD2 covers 7 bases. The germline CDR1 and CDR2 sequences are SGDLS and YYNGEE. J was trimmed by 7 bases and V by 0 bases; bases with no gene match: 14. This CDR3 spans 17 amino acids. The CDR3 loop is CASSVEASGTQENTQYF. DNA of the CDR3: TGTGCCAGCAGCGTAGAAGCTAGCGGCACCCAGGAAAATACGCAGTATTTT.

The chain carries TRBV19 and TRBJ2-3; a weak D match, TRBD2 (5 bases). From germline, CDR1 is LNHDA and CDR2 SQIVND (reference sequence). The CDR3 has 15 residues. V lost 4 bases and J lost 0, with 11 bases in between. CDR3 coding DNA: TGTGCCAGTAGTAATCGTGGGAGTAGCACAGATACGCAGTATTTT. Amino acid sequence: CASSNRGSSTDTQYF.

This clone was seen only a few times. The chain uses TRBV7-2 and TRBJ1-5; 10 bases align to TRBD1. Per germline, CDR1 SGHTA and CDR2 FQGNSA. The CDR3 totals 15 residues. J was trimmed by 7 bases and V by 3 bases; bases with no gene match: 6. CDR3 amino acids: CASSLATGGGQPQHF. The CDR3 nucleotides read TGTGCCAGCAGCTTGGCGACAGGGGGCGGACAGCCCCAGCATTTT.

The chain links TRBV27 to TRBJ2-3; D is undetermined. In germline, CDR1 is MNHEY, CDR2 SMNVEV (reference sequence). CDR3 length: 11 amino acids. Trimming cost V 3 bases and J 6 bases, with 4 bases left between them. CDR3 DNA: TGTGCCAGCAGTTTCGGGGATACGCAGTATTTT. This translates into CASSFGDTQYF.

This chain connects TRBV19 to TRBJ1-6; D might be TRBD1 (5 bases). Germline CDR1 is LNHDA and CDR2 is SQIVND (reference sequence). The CDR3 loop spans 15 amino acids. V was trimmed by 5 bases and J by 1 base, leaving 9 bases between them. CDR3 in amino acids: CASSLEGSYNSPLHF. The DNA for the CDR3 is TGTGCCAGTAGTCTCGAGGGGTCCTATAATTCACCCCTCCACTTT.

In its sample, this clone was seen a few times. The chain links TRBV6-2 or TRBV6-3 to TRBJ2-3, with TRBD1 identical over 10 bases. Germline trimming cut 6 bases from V and 3 bases from J; bases unmatched to any gene: 3. The CDR3 is 14 residues long. Germline V gives CDR1 MNHEY, CDR2 SVGEGT. CDR3 sequence (DNA): TGTGCCAGCAGCGGGACAGGGGAGACAGATACGCAGTATTTT. Protein sequence: CASSGTGETDTQYF.

This chain connects TRBV28 to TRBJ2-5, with TRBD2 matching over 7 bases. In germline, CDR1 is MDHEN, CDR2 SYDVKM. V shed 1 base, J shed 5 bases, and the junction held 1 base outside the gene matches. The CDR3 length is 13 residues. The CDR3 is CASSLFGGETQYF. The DNA for the CDR3 is TGTGCCAGCAGTTTATTCGGGGGGGAGACCCAGTACTTC.

The rearrangement joins TRBV5-1 to TRBJ2-3, with D hard to call. V dropped 0 bases and J dropped 3 bases, with 2 bases sitting between them. There are 12 residues in the CDR3. From germline, CDR1 is SGHRS and CDR2 YFSETQ. Here the CDR3 DNA reads TGCGCCAGCAGCTTGGAAACAGATACGCAGTATTTT. It yields the protein CASSLETDTQYF.

The rearrangement uses TRBV27 and TRBJ1-1, with no clear D. With 8 bases removed from V and 2 bases from J, the gap between germline ends came to 21 bases. Germline V gene data show CDR1 as MNHEY and CDR2 as SMNVEV (reference sequence). The CDR3 totals 16 residues. The DNA of the CDR3 is TGTGCCAGCGGCAGAGCCCAGGAAGGCCCTAACACTGAAGCTTTCTTT. Translation: CASGRAQEGPNTEAFF.

The rearrangement joins TRBV7-9 to TRBJ1-1; TRBD1 might be the D (6 bases). This CDR3 region has 13 residues. Trimming took 4 bases from V and 9 from J, leaving 15 bases between them. CDR1 SEHNR and CDR2 FQNEAQ come from the germline V gene (reference sequence). The CDR3 is CASSSSTGRKAFF. CDR3 in DNA: TGTGCCAGCAGCTCTAGTACAGGGCGTAAAGCTTTCTTT.

The rearrangement links TRBV9 to TRBJ2-3, with 9 positions matching TRBD2. The V gene end was trimmed by 3 bases and the J gene end by 1 base; junction bases not matched to a gene: 3. The CDR3 sequence is 15 residues long. The germline V gene encodes CDR1 SGDLS and CDR2 YYNGEE. The CDR3 bases are TGTGCCAGCAGCGCGTGGACTAGCGGCACAGATACGCAGTATTTT. Protein: CASSAWTSGTDTQYF.